There are a few counts of the clone carrying this T cell receptor beta chain. Its antigen is not identified. This specimen comes from a study of cytotoxic CD8 clonotypes in ibrutinib-treated CLL. Cryopreserved PBMCs were the source of 1.5 to 2.5 micrograms of genomic DNA, which went to TCR beta libraries. Study-level points and caveats: Clonality, elevated at ibrutinib response, dropped back toward baseline at progression. Baseline clonality exceeded age-matched healthy donors and tracked circulating CD8+ T-cell counts.

Deep sequencing aimed at 1 in 200,000 to 1 in 1 million T cells' resolution. TCRdb's table, derived via immunoSEQ multiplex PCR, lists solely in-frame clones and lacks some. The sample lists 250,000 to 350,000 clones; approximately 76% were seen once. This receptor was obtained from a human donor with chronic lymphocytic leukemia. The input for sequencing was PBMCs, taken at disease progression, from a patient treated with ibrutinib.

The CDR3 bases are TGTGCCAGCAGCGAGGACGGTAGCAATCAGCCCCAGCATTTT. Protein sequence: CASSEDGSNQPQHF. This chain uses TRBV4-2 with TRBJ1-5; D ambiguous. Trimming cost V 5 bases and J 0 bases, with 8 bases left between them. The CDR3 extends over 14 amino acids. Germline V gives CDR1 LGHNA, CDR2 YNFKEQ.